This T cell receptor (beta chain) was sequenced for a study of blood T cell repertoires in COVID-19. Study at large: Acute and convalescent COVID-19 specimens originated in the United States, Italy and Spain.

Germline lookup yields CDR1 MDHEN and CDR2 SYDVKM. Trimming removed 6 bases at V and 2 bases at J, with 26 bases between. CDR3 length: 18 residues. Using immunoSEQ multiplex PCR, the repertoire was profiled, and TCRdb retains in-frame clones only, with some absent. The data hold 330,000 or so clones, with roughly nine tenths observed a single time. All enrollees were about 18 to 100 years old and from 20 to 30 US areas. Cohort allocation depended upon clinical history that participants reported. What the recovered Cohort 3 donors had was two negative PCRs, clearance, or symptom resolution. This clonotype was obtained from a woman in her thirties who had recovered from COVID-19. This rearrangement joins TRBV28 to TRBJ2-7, with a weak D call TRBD1 (5 bases). Sequencing input: PBMCs or T cells enriched from blood (not recorded which). The DNA of the CDR3 is TGTGCCAGCAGCCGAGGCAGGGCAGCTAGACCTTCCACCTACGAGCAGTACTTC. Translation gives CASSRGRAARPSTYEQYF.